Following are 20 T cell receptor beta chains from one sample sequenced in a study of CD8+ T cells in alopecia areata. Treatment reported: oral pan-JAK inhibitor, 5-10 mg twice daily. RNA was extracted and reverse transcribed into cDNA as the sequencing template. Repertoires were generated with immunoSEQ multiplex PCR, while TCRdb's copy carries only in-frame clones and drops some. The repertoire holds 190,000 or so clones, roughly 61% seen once, with roughly an eighth in the top ten. The sequencing used CD8+ T cells sorted from blood, collected at week 24, from a patient treated with tofacitinib. The receptor source for this set is a human donor with alopecia areata.

The rearrangement joins TRBV2 to TRBJ1-1; the match to TRBD1 covers 9 bases. This CDR3 has 15 amino acids. The V gene's germline CDR1 is SNHLY and CDR2 FYNNEI. The V and J ends lost 9 bases and 1 base, in that order; junction bases with no gene match: 9. CDR3 sequence (DNA): TGTGCCAGTAGAACAGGGGGCGCATGGAACACTGAAGCTTTCTTT. The encoded protein is CASRTGGAWNTEAFF. The whole variable domain, filled in from reference TRBV2 and TRBJ1-1, reads EPEVTQTPSHQVTQMGQEVILRCVPISNHLYFYWYRQILGQKVEFLVSFYNNEISEKSEIFDDQFSVERPDGSNFTLKIRSTKLEDSAMYFCASRTGGAWNTEAFFGQGTRLTVV.

The chain has TRBV7-2 and TRBJ1-4; 10 bases map to TRBD1. This CDR3 is 13 amino acids long. Germline CDR1 reads SGHTA; CDR2 reads FQGNSA. J lost 13 bases, V lost 8 bases, and 10 bases had no gene match. CDR3 DNA: TGTGCCAGCGGGTCCGGGACAGGGGAGGGACTGTTTTTT. It is translated as CASGSGTGEGLFF.

The chain recombines TRBV27 with TRBJ2-7, with a tentative D call TRBD2 (5 bases). CDR1 is MNHEY and CDR2 is SMNVEV in the germline V gene (reference sequence). V lost 7 bases and J 0 bases, leaving 7 bases between the germline ends. There are 12 residues in the CDR3. Here the CDR3 reads CASMGSSYEQYF. In DNA, the CDR3 is TGTGCCAGCATGGGGAGCTCCTACGAGCAGTACTTC.

The rearrangement links TRBV13 to TRBJ1-1; D gene unclear. Germline CDR1 reads PRHDT; CDR2 reads FYEKMQ (reference sequence). Trimming removed 1 base at V and 0 bases at J, with 12 bases between. There are 16 residues in the CDR3. CDR3 residues: CASSLAQDDVNTEAFF. For the CDR3, the DNA is TGTGCCAGCAGCTTAGCCCAAGATGACGTGAACACTGAAGCTTTCTTT.

The gene calls are TRBV5-6 and TRBJ2-1, with D possibly matching TRBD1 (5 bases). Germline loops: CDR1 SGHDT, CDR2 YYEEEE. There are 14 residues in the CDR3. Trimming took 6 bases from V and 4 from J, leaving 14 bases between them. As DNA, the CDR3 is TGTGCCAGCAAAGCAGGGTCCACTTACAATGAGCAGTTCTTC. This encodes CASKAGSTYNEQFF. Together with reference TRBV5-6 and TRBJ2-1, the CDR3 gives the full variable domain: DAGVTQSPTHLIKTRGQQVTLRCSPKSGHDTVSWYQQALGQGPQFIFQYYEEEERQRGNFPDRFSGHQFPNYSSELNVNALLLGDSALYLCASKAGSTYNEQFFGPGTRLTVL.

This clone was found a few times. The chain has TRBV4-2 and TRBJ2-7; 9 bases line up with TRBD1. This CDR3 contains 14 residues. Losses at the gene ends were 3 bases for V and 5 bases for J; bases not matched to a gene: 5. The germline V gene encodes CDR1 LGHNA and CDR2 YNFKEQ. In DNA form, the CDR3 reads TGTGCCAGCAGCCAGGGACAGGGTGACGACGAGCAGTACTTC. Translating gives CASSQGQGDDEQYF.

The DNA for the CDR3 is TGTGCCAGCAGCGTCTGGGGACTAGCGGGGAGCACAGATACGCAGTATTTT. This encodes CASSVWGLAGSTDTQYF. This chain joins TRBV5-4 and TRBJ2-3; TRBD2 matches at 13 bases. Germline V gene data show CDR1 as SGHNT and CDR2 as YYREEE (reference sequence). V shed 4 bases, J shed 0 bases, and the junction held 5 bases outside the gene matches. The CDR3 runs to 17 residues.

J is TRBJ2-1 and V is TRBV27, with TRBD1 matching 8 bases. The germline CDR1 and CDR2 sequences are MNHEY and SMNVEV (reference sequence). The CDR3 extends over 15 amino acids. V lost 5 bases, J lost 0 bases, and 3 bases stayed unmatched. The CDR3 sequence: CASSPGQVSYNEQFF. The CDR3 DNA is TGTGCCAGCAGTCCGGGACAGGTCTCCTACAATGAGCAGTTCTTC.

The V and J genes are TRBV29-1 and TRBJ1-2; D not resolved. Trimming took 6 bases from V and 8 from J, leaving 10 bases between them. This CDR3 has 10 amino acids. CDR1 SQVTM and CDR2 ANQGSEA come from the germline V gene. CDR3 bases: TGCAGCGTCGACGACGGAGGCTACACCTTC. It is translated as CSVDDGGYTF.

The chain combines TRBV12-5 with TRBJ2-2, with D maybe TRBD2 (6 bases). CDR1 is LGHNT, CDR2 FRNRAP, per germline. The V end was cut by 6 bases, the J end by 6 bases, with 8 bases between. The CDR3 loop spans 12 amino acids. The CDR3 DNA sequence: TGTGCTAGTGGAGGAGGGGCCGGGGAGCTGTTTTTT. It translates to CASGGGAGELFF.

This clone was observed a few times. The V gene is TRBV5-6, the J gene TRBJ2-3; D is ambiguous. V was trimmed by 4 bases and J by 3 bases, leaving 9 bases between them. The CDR3 is made up of 13 amino acids. Germline assignment: CDR1 SGHDT and CDR2 YYEEEE. The CDR3 sequence: CASSPLSTDTQYF. In nucleotides, the CDR3 is TGTGCCAGCAGCCCCCTGTCGACAGATACGCAGTATTTT. Full variable domain (remainder filled in from reference TRBV5-6 and TRBJ2-3): DAGVTQSPTHLIKTRGQQVTLRCSPKSGHDTVSWYQQALGQGPQFIFQYYEEEERQRGNFPDRFSGHQFPNYSSELNVNALLLGDSALYLCASSPLSTDTQYFGPGTRLTVL.

The chain joins TRBV13 to TRBJ2-1, with D perhaps TRBD2 (5 bases). Trimming pared 5 bases from V and 0 bases from J, leaving 17 bases between. CDR3 length: 17 amino acids. Per the germline V gene, CDR1 is PRHDT and CDR2 is FYEKMQ (reference sequence). In nucleotides, the CDR3 is TGTGCCAGCAGCCCCCAGGCCAGCGGCGTCTCCTACAATGAGCAGTTCTTC. Translating gives CASSPQASGVSYNEQFF. Filled out from reference TRBV13 and TRBJ2-1, the complete variable domain reads AAGVIQSPRHLIKEKRETATLKCYPIPRHDTVYWYQQGPGQDPQFLISFYEKMQSDKGSIPDRFSAQQFSDYHSELNMSSLELGDSALYFCASSPQASGVSYNEQFFGPGTRLTVL.

This clone was picked up one time. The chain combines TRBV30 with TRBJ2-1, with a weak D call TRBD1 (6 bases). V lost 2 bases to trimming and J lost 8 bases, with 13 bases between them. The CDR3 length is 13 residues. Germline CDR1 GTSNPN, CDR2 SVGIG (reference sequence). The CDR3, as DNA: TGTGCCTGGAGTCGGACAGCCGGTGATGAGCAGTTCTTC. Protein sequence: CAWSRTAGDEQFF.

This chain connects TRBV7-9 to TRBJ1-1, with D possibly TRBD1 on 5 matching bases. V lost 5 bases, J lost 1 base, and 14 bases lay in between. Germline-derived CDR1 and CDR2 are SEHNR and FQNEAQ (reference sequence). The CDR3 is made up of 15 amino acids. CDR3 sequence: CASSRTTAENTEAFF. The CDR3 nucleotides are TGTGCCAGCAGCCGAACGACAGCGGAGAACACTGAAGCTTTCTTT.

Concerning this clone itself: In the same sample, other DNA sequences code for this CDR3. V usage is TRBV9 and J usage is TRBJ1-1; D possibly corresponds to TRBD1 (5 bases). Germline V gene sequence: CDR1 SGDLS, CDR2 YYNGEE. V shed 5 bases and J shed 5 bases, with 10 bases lying between them. This CDR3 is built from 12 residues. CDR3 sequence reads: CASSSGGTEAFF. The CDR3 bases are TGTGCCAGCAGTTCCGGGGGAACTGAAGCTTTCTTT.

The J gene is TRBJ2-1, the V gene TRBV6-1; 11 positions agree with TRBD1. The germline V gene encodes CDR1 MNHNS and CDR2 SASEGT. This CDR3 spans 15 amino acids. The V gene end was trimmed by 6 bases and the J gene end by 9 bases; junction bases not matched to a gene: 10. CDR3 nucleotide sequence: TGTGCCAGCAGACAACCGGGACAGGGGGAGATTGAGCAGTTCTTC. Its protein product is CASRQPGQGEIEQFF.

Only one count was recorded for this clone. The chain links TRBV29-1 to TRBJ2-2, with 8 bases matching TRBD1. Per the germline V gene, CDR1 is SQVTM and CDR2 is ANQGSEA. The ends lost 7 bases at V and 4 bases at J; junction bases unmatched: 8. The CDR3 consists of 14 residues. The CDR3 region is CSAKGTGGTGELFF. The CDR3 DNA is TGCAGCGCCAAAGGCACAGGGGGCACCGGGGAGCTGTTTTTT.

Written as DNA, the CDR3 is TGTGCCAGCAGCCCACGGGAAGCTTTCTTT. Its translation is CASSPREAFF. The V call is TRBV9, the J call TRBJ1-1; D unresolved. Per the germline V gene, CDR1 is SGDLS and CDR2 is YYNGEE. Trimming shortened V by 4 bases and J by 8 bases, and 6 bases separated the two germline ends. The CDR3 consists of 10 residues.

J is TRBJ2-5 and V is TRBV4-2; 11 positions match TRBD2. Germline loops: CDR1 LGHNA, CDR2 YNFKEQ. This CDR3 spans 19 amino acids. Germline trimming cut 4 bases from V and 1 base from J; bases unmatched to any gene: 14. This chain's CDR3 is CASSPRGLAGGLLQETQYF. The CDR3 DNA reads as TGTGCCAGCAGCCCCCGGGGGCTAGCGGGGGGCCTCCTCCAAGAGACCCAGTACTTC.

In its sample, this clone was seen a few times. The V and J genes are TRBV4-2 and TRBJ2-2; maybe TRBD2 (5 bases). V was shortened by 0 bases and J by 4 bases, with 9 bases between the two germline ends. Looked up from germline, CDR1 is LGHNA and CDR2 is YNFKEQ. The CDR3 spans 15 residues. CDR3 in amino acids: CASSQETGSTGELFF. CDR3 sequence (DNA): TGTGCCAGCAGCCAAGAGACGGGATCCACCGGGGAGCTGTTTTTT.